The 21 T cell receptor beta chains below come from one sample, sequenced in a study of blood T cell repertoires in COVID-19. Clones were read by immunoSEQ multiplex PCR, and TCRdb kept only the in-frame ones, dropping some. Found here are approximately 300,000 clones, roughly 90% of them singletons; the top ten hold 6.5% to 8%. Specimen: peripheral blood. The receptors shown here come from a woman in her thirties with COVID-19, enrolled during active disease.

V usage is TRBV7-9 and J usage is TRBJ1-4; D gene ambiguous. Trimming cost V 5 bases and J 7 bases, with 14 bases left between them. This CDR3 has 14 amino acids. Germline values: CDR1 SEHNR, CDR2 FQNEAQ (reference sequence). The CDR3 DNA reads as TGTGCCAGCAGCCCCTCCACTAGATCTGAAAAACTGTTTTTT. Translated, it gives CASSPSTRSEKLFF.

This chain joins TRBV5-4 and TRBJ2-7; D may be TRBD2 (6 bases). V lost 3 bases, J lost 7 bases, and 20 bases lay in between. The CDR3 covers 15 residues. Germline V gene lookup returns CDR1 SGHNT and CDR2 YYREEE (reference sequence). The CDR3 DNA reads as TGTGCCAGCAGCTCAACCCCGGGCCCTGGAGGGGAGCAGTACTTC. Translating gives CASSSTPGPGGEQYF. The whole variable domain, filled in from reference TRBV5-4 and TRBJ2-7, reads ETGVTQSPTHLIKTRGQQVTLRCSSQSGHNTVSWYQQALGQGPQFIFQYYREEENGRGNFPPRFSGLQFPNYSSELNVNALELDDSALYLCASSSTPGPGGEQYFGPGTRLTVT.

V usage is TRBV27 and J usage is TRBJ1-3; D unclear. The CDR3 totals 11 residues. CDR1 and CDR2 (germline): MNHEY, SMNVEV (reference sequence). Trimming removed 8 bases from V and 7 bases from J, with 9 bases in between. Written as DNA, the CDR3 is TGTGCCAGCCTTCGCGGGAACACCATATATTTT. This encodes CASLRGNTIYF.

In this sample, this clone turned up a few times. This sequence joins TRBV28 and TRBJ1-6; D remains unclear. Trimming pared 3 bases from V and 5 bases from J, leaving 11 bases between. Germline-derived CDR1 and CDR2 are MDHEN and SYDVKM. CDR3 length: 15 residues. CDR3 DNA sequence: TGTGCCAGCAGTTTGGTACTGCAGGATAATTCACCCCTCCACTTT. Translated, it gives CASSLVLQDNSPLHF. Variable domain in full (rest from reference TRBV28 and TRBJ1-6): DVKVTQSSRYLVKRTGEKVFLECVQDMDHENMFWYRQDPGLGLRLIYFSYDVKMKEKGDIPEGYSVSREKKERFSLILESASTNQTSMYLCASSLVLQDNSPLHFGNGTRLTVT.

The chain carries TRBV5-8 and TRBJ1-1, with 8 nucleotides matching TRBD1. The germline V gene has CDR1 SGHTS and CDR2 YDEGEE. The junction had 7 bases not matched to a gene; V was cut back by 6 bases and J by 0 bases. The CDR3 has 15 residues. The CDR3 loop reads CASTQGAGMNTEAFF. The CDR3 DNA reads as TGTGCCAGCACCCAGGGGGCAGGGATGAACACTGAAGCTTTCTTT.

This clone showed up just a few times. The V gene is TRBV5-1, the J gene TRBJ2-3; D call uncertain. Germline V gene lookup returns CDR1 SGHRS and CDR2 YFSETQ. The CDR3 is made up of 14 amino acids. Trimming cost V 0 bases and J 4 bases, with 9 bases left between them. The CDR3 DNA sequence: TGCGCCAGCAGCTTGGGCGGTAATCCAGATACGCAGTATTTT. Translating gives CASSLGGNPDTQYF.

The chain carries TRBV3-1 (or the pseudogene TRBV3-2) and TRBJ2-3; the match to TRBD2 covers 10 bases. Per the germline V gene, CDR1 is LGHDT and CDR2 is YNNKEL (reference sequence). V lost 0 bases, J lost 6 bases, and 9 bases stayed unmatched. The CDR3 has 17 residues. Written as DNA, the CDR3 is TGTGCCAGCAGCCAAGATCTAATAGCGGGAGGTCTCGATACGCAGTATTTT. Protein product: CASSQDLIAGGLDTQYF.

In its sample, this clone was seen a few times. The V and J genes are TRBV30 and TRBJ2-3, with D tentatively TRBD1 (6 bases). Germline V lookup: CDR1 GTSNPN, CDR2 SVGIG (reference sequence). The CDR3 sequence is 18 residues long. Trimming removed 0 bases from V and 0 bases from J, with 19 bases in between. The CDR3 here is CAWSVQGLGRISTDTQYF. CDR3 DNA sequence: TGTGCCTGGAGTGTACAGGGCCTAGGGCGGATTAGCACAGATACGCAGTATTTT. The entire variable domain, with the rest obtained from reference TRBV30 and TRBJ2-3, is as follows: SQTIHQWPATLVQPVGSPLSLECTVEGTSNPNLYWYRQAAGRGLQLLFYSVGIGQISSEVPQNLSASRPQDRQFILSSKKLLLSDSGFYLCAWSVQGLGRISTDTQYFGPGTRLTVL.

The rearrangement uses TRBV27 and TRBJ2-3; the match to TRBD2 covers 7 bases. Trimming took 11 bases from V and 6 from J; bases not matched to a gene: 17. The CDR3 extends over 15 amino acids. Germline loops: CDR1 MNHEY, CDR2 SMNVEV (reference sequence). CDR3 protein: CASRGGSHSEDTQYF. In DNA, the CDR3 is TGTGCCTCCCGGGGAGGGAGCCATAGTGAGGATACGCAGTATTTT.

This chain joins TRBV6-5 and TRBJ2-5; D may be TRBD1 (6 bases). Germline loops: CDR1 MNHEY, CDR2 SVGAGI. Deletions cut 6 bases from V and 5 bases from J, with 13 bases between. CDR3 length: 13 amino acids. The CDR3 DNA is TGTGCCAGCAGCCCAAAAGGGGGTGAGACCCAGTACTTC. Amino acids: CASSPKGGETQYF.

This rearrangement joins TRBV24-1 to TRBJ2-7; 10 nucleotides match TRBD2. The germline gives CDR1 KGHDR, CDR2 SFDVKD. Trimming removed 9 bases from V and 5 bases from J; junction bases left unmatched: 6. The CDR3 consists of 13 residues. CDR3 protein: CATSSGRVNEQYF. The CDR3 DNA is TGTGCCACCTCCAGCGGGAGGGTGAACGAGCAGTACTTC.

This sequence joins TRBV6-5 and TRBJ2-7; possible D gene TRBD1, 5 bases. Germline V lookup: CDR1 MNHEY, CDR2 SVGAGI. This CDR3 has 14 residues. V was shortened by 2 bases and J by 7 bases, with 15 bases between the two germline ends. The DNA for the CDR3 is TGTGCCAGCAGTTACACCTCCCCAGGGAATGAGCAGTACTTC. Encoded protein: CASSYTSPGNEQYF.

V usage is TRBV19 and J usage is TRBJ1-2; unclear D gene. With 1 base removed from V and 3 bases from J, the gap between germline ends came to 6 bases. Per the germline V gene, CDR1 is LNHDA and CDR2 is SQIVND (reference sequence). The CDR3 loop spans 13 amino acids. DNA for the CDR3: TGTGCCAGTAGTATAGGACAAGACTATGGCTACACCTTC. Encoded protein: CASSIGQDYGYTF.

This clone was detected only once. This sequence joins TRBV12-5 and TRBJ2-1, with D perhaps TRBD1 (6 bases). This CDR3 has 15 amino acids. Trimming cost V 2 bases and J 5 bases, with 13 bases left between them. Per the germline V gene, CDR1 is LGHNT and CDR2 is FRNRAP. The CDR3 DNA follows: TGTGCTAGTGGTTTGATACAGGGCCTAAACAATGAGCAGTTCTTC. Protein: CASGLIQGLNNEQFF.

A word on this clone: This same CDR3 is encoded by further DNA sequences in the sample. The chain is built from TRBV7-9 and TRBJ1-2, with 8 bases aligning to TRBD1. V dropped 4 bases and J dropped 6; count of bases not matched to a gene: 7. CDR1 and CDR2 from the germline V gene are SEHNR and FQNEAQ (reference sequence). CDR3 length: 14 amino acids. The CDR3: CASSSGQGANGYTF. DNA of the CDR3: TGTGCCAGCAGCTCCGGGCAGGGGGCCAATGGCTACACCTTC. The entire variable domain, with the rest obtained from reference TRBV7-9 and TRBJ1-2, is as follows: DTGVSQNPRHKITKRGQNVTFRCDPISEHNRLYWYRQTLGQGPEFLTYFQNEAQLEKSRLLSDRFSAERPKGSFSTLEIQRTEQGDSAMYLCASSSGQGANGYTFGSGTRLTVV.

The chain carries TRBV27 and TRBJ2-5; TRBD1 agrees at 7 bases. The CDR3 length is 14 residues. Germline V gene lookup returns CDR1 MNHEY and CDR2 SMNVEV (reference sequence). With 1 base clipped from V and 5 bases from J, the junction kept 4 bases outside the gene matches. CDR3 protein: CASSLYRGRETQYF. The CDR3 coding sequence is TGTGCCAGCAGTTTATACAGGGGCCGGGAGACCCAGTACTTC.

The chain recombines TRBV4-1 with TRBJ1-6; possible D gene TRBD1, 5 bases. This CDR3 has 15 residues. With 2 bases removed from V and 5 bases from J, the gap between germline ends came to 10 bases. Germline V gene lookup returns CDR1 MGHRA and CDR2 YSYEKL. This CDR3 reads CASSQRTPDNSPLHF. DNA for the CDR3: TGCGCCAGCAGCCAAAGGACACCGGATAATTCACCCCTCCACTTT.

This chain uses TRBV6-2 or TRBV6-3 with TRBJ2-7; 11 positions agree with TRBD2. Germline CDR1 reads MNHEY; CDR2 reads SVGEGT. Trimming cost V 6 bases and J 4 bases; bases outside gene matches: 14. The CDR3 extends over 17 amino acids. CDR3 loop: CASSTLFLAGGRYEQYF. CDR3 DNA: TGTGCCAGCAGCACCCTCTTCCTAGCGGGAGGACGATACGAGCAGTACTTC.

The genes are TRBV5-1 and TRBJ2-5, with 8 nucleotides matching TRBD2. The V and J ends lost 0 bases and 1 base, in that order; junction bases with no gene match: 5. The CDR3 covers 16 residues. From germline, CDR1 is SGHRS and CDR2 YFSETQ. The CDR3 region is CASSLVGREVQETQYF. As DNA, the CDR3 is TGCGCCAGCAGCTTGGTGGGGCGGGAGGTCCAAGAGACCCAGTACTTC.

The chain employs TRBV20-1 and TRBJ1-1; unclear D gene. V was trimmed by 6 bases and J by 7 bases, leaving 12 bases between them. This CDR3 has 11 amino acids. Germline CDR1 reads DFQATT; CDR2 reads SNEGSKA (reference sequence). CDR3 DNA sequence: TGCAGTGCAAAACGGACTCTTGAAGCTTTCTTT. It yields the protein CSAKRTLEAFF.

The rearrangement links TRBV19 to TRBJ1-2; possibly TRBD1 for D (6 bases). V was clipped by 10 bases and J by 5 bases, with 11 bases between them. The V gene's germline CDR1 is LNHDA and CDR2 SQIVND (reference sequence). This CDR3 is built from 11 residues. CDR3 sequence: CATSGQYGYTF. CDR3 nucleotides: TGTGCCACCAGTGGACAGTATGGCTACACCTTC.